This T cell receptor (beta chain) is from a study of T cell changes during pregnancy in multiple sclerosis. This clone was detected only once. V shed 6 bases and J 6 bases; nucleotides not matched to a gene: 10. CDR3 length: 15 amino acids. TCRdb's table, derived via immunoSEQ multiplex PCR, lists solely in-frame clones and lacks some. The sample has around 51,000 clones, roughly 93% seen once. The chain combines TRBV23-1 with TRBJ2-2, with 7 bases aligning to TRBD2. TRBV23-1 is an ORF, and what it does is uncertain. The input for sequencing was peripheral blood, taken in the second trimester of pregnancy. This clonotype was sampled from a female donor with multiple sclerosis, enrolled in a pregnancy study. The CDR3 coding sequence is TGCGCCAGCAGACAGACCGTCGGACTAGCCGGGGAGCTGTTTTTT. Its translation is CASRQTVGLAGELFF.